What follows are 17 T cell receptor beta chains derived from one specimen sequenced in a study of cytomegalovirus exposure and HLA in healthy donors. PCR primers comprised 60 Vbeta and 13 Jbeta primers. Libraries were prepared by immunoSEQ multiplex PCR; TCRdb keeps only in-frame clonotypes and omits some of them. Of 140,000 or so clones in the sample, around 86% were seen once. The sequenced sample consisted of PBMCs. Receptor source: a female donor in good health and CMV-seronegative.

This clone was seen only once. The chain is built from TRBV5-1 and TRBJ2-7; D remains unclear. Germline assignment: CDR1 SGHRS and CDR2 YFSETQ. V lost 0 bases and J lost 1, with 8 bases in between. This CDR3 has 14 residues. DNA for the CDR3: TGCGCCAGCAGCTTGGTAGCCGGATCCTACGAGCAGTACTTC. This sequence encodes CASSLVAGSYEQYF.

This clone is a singleton in its sample. The chain carries TRBV6-1 and TRBJ2-7, with a possible D match to TRBD1 (7 bases). CDR3 length: 15 residues. Trimming cost V 2 bases and J 3 bases, with 14 bases left between them. CDR1 is MNHNS and CDR2 is SASEGT in the germline V gene. The CDR3 sequence is CASSERGTAFYEQYF. The CDR3 DNA follows: TGTGCCAGCAGTGAACGGGGGACAGCTTTCTACGAGCAGTACTTC.

This chain joins TRBV28 and TRBJ2-1, with D perhaps matching TRBD2 (6 bases). Germline values: CDR1 MDHEN, CDR2 SYDVKM. V was trimmed by 5 bases and J by 6 bases, leaving 17 bases between them. This CDR3 is built from 15 residues. CDR3: CASSPHAVGGNEQFF. The CDR3, as DNA: TGTGCCAGCAGTCCTCATGCGGTGGGGGGCAATGAGCAGTTCTTC.

The chain uses TRBV19 and TRBJ1-4; D not certain. Germline V lookup: CDR1 LNHDA, CDR2 SQIVND (reference sequence). This CDR3 is 13 amino acids long. The V end was cut by 5 bases, the J end by 5 bases, with 9 bases between. CDR3 DNA: TGTGCCAGTAGTGGTAGAGGGAATGAAAAACTGTTTTTT. Protein: CASSGRGNEKLFF.

The chain joins TRBV6-5 to TRBJ2-7; 8 bases are a match to TRBD1. J was trimmed by 5 bases and V by 7 bases; bases with no gene match: 7. CDR3 size: 13 residues. Germline lookup yields CDR1 MNHEY and CDR2 SVGAGI. Here the CDR3 reads CASKDREDNEQYF. In DNA, the CDR3 is TGTGCCAGCAAGGACAGGGAAGATAACGAGCAGTACTTC.

CDR3 in amino acids: CASSLGDSVNTEAFF. CDR3 nucleotide sequence: TGCGCCAGCAGCCTGGGGGACAGCGTGAACACTGAAGCTTTCTTT. The gene calls are TRBV5-1 and TRBJ1-1, with 7 bases matching TRBD1. Germline CDR1 SGHRS, CDR2 YFSETQ. Germline trimming cut 4 bases from V and 0 bases from J; bases unmatched to any gene: 6. This CDR3 spans 15 amino acids.

The chain is built from TRBV6-6 and TRBJ2-1, with D tentatively TRBD1 (5 bases). CDR1 is MNHNY, CDR2 SVGAGI, per germline (reference sequence). The CDR3 length is 15 residues. The V gene lost 3 bases and the J gene lost 8 bases, with 17 bases spanning the gap. CDR3 residues: CASSYGPGPRDEQFF. Written as DNA, the CDR3 is TGTGCCAGCAGTTATGGCCCAGGGCCTCGGGATGAGCAGTTCTTC.

The V and J genes are TRBV28 and TRBJ1-4; weak D call: TRBD1 (6 bases). V dropped 6 bases and J dropped 13 bases, with 12 bases sitting between them. Looked up from germline, CDR1 is MDHEN and CDR2 is SYDVKM. The CDR3 has 11 amino acids. The DNA for the CDR3 is TGTGCCAGCAGAACGGACAGTTTACTGTTTTTT. Its protein is CASRTDSLLFF. Full variable domain (outside the CDR3, taken from reference TRBV28 and TRBJ1-4): DVKVTQSSRYLVKRTGEKVFLECVQDMDHENMFWYRQDPGLGLRLIYFSYDVKMKEKGDIPEGYSVSREKKERFSLILESASTNQTSMYLCASRTDSLLFFGSGTQLSVL.

This clone has a single count. The chain joins TRBV2 to TRBJ2-3; 7 bases are a match to TRBD2. CDR3 length: 15 residues. CDR1 SNHLY and CDR2 FYNNEI come from the germline V gene. J lost 4 bases, V lost 10 bases, and 14 bases had no gene match. The CDR3 DNA sequence: TGTGCCAACCCACTTGGGGAGGGATTGGCAGATACGCAGTATTTT. Translation gives CANPLGEGLADTQYF.

The chain recombines TRBV15 with TRBJ2-7; unclear D gene. Trimming cost V 3 bases and J 0 bases, with 9 bases left between them. The CDR3 totals 14 residues. Germline CDR1 LNHNV, CDR2 YYDKDF (reference sequence). The CDR3 loop is CATSSRQSSYEQYF. In nucleotides, the CDR3 is TGTGCCACCAGCAGTCGACAATCCTCCTACGAGCAGTACTTC.

The chain carries TRBV5-4 and TRBJ2-5; 11 bases are a match to TRBD1. In germline, CDR1 is SGHNT, CDR2 YYREEE (reference sequence). V gave up 3 bases and J gave up 5 bases; unmatched junction bases: 6. This CDR3 is built from 15 residues. DNA of the CDR3: TGTGCCAGCAGCTACAGGACAGGGGGCGCCGAGACCCAGTACTTC. Residues: CASSYRTGGAETQYF. Drawing the rest from reference TRBV5-4 and TRBJ2-5, the complete variable domain is ETGVTQSPTHLIKTRGQQVTLRCSSQSGHNTVSWYQQALGQGPQFIFQYYREEENGRGNFPPRFSGLQFPNYSSELNVNALELDDSALYLCASSYRTGGAETQYFGPGTRLLVL.

The DNA of the CDR3 is TGTGCCAGCAGCCCGCTGACACCCGGCACGCAGTATTTT. Residues: CASSPLTPGTQYF. The chain is built from TRBV7-9 and TRBJ2-3; D gene unclear. The CDR3 runs to 13 residues. The germline V and J ends were trimmed by 5 bases and 9 bases, with 15 bases remaining between them. Looked up from germline, CDR1 is SEHNR and CDR2 is FQNEAQ (reference sequence).

V is TRBV5-4 and J is TRBJ2-3, with TRBD2 matching 7 bases. CDR3 size: 15 residues. V shed 0 bases and J 2 bases; nucleotides not matched to a gene: 3. Germline V gene lookup returns CDR1 SGHNT and CDR2 YYREEE (reference sequence). CDR3 loop: CASSLGGLNTDTQYF. DNA of the CDR3: TGTGCCAGCAGCTTGGGGGGACTAAACACAGATACGCAGTATTTT.

This chain joins TRBV15 and TRBJ2-7; 7 positions match TRBD1. In germline, CDR1 is LNHNV, CDR2 YYDKDF (reference sequence). The CDR3 is 14 residues long. V gave up 2 bases and J gave up 3 bases; unmatched junction bases: 4. The CDR3 DNA sequence: TGTGCCACCAGCAGAACAGGGGCCTACTACGAGCAGTACTTC. Protein sequence: CATSRTGAYYEQYF.

The DNA of the CDR3 is TGTGCCATCAAAGTTGAGGGCTCCTACGAGCAGTACTTC. It specifies CAIKVEGSYEQYF. The V call is TRBV10-3, the J call TRBJ2-7; a possible D gene is TRBD2 (5 bases). The germline V gene has CDR1 ENHRY and CDR2 SYGVKD. CDR3 length: 13 residues. V was cut by 7 bases and J by 0 bases, with 10 bases left in between.

The chain combines TRBV18 with TRBJ2-1, with TRBD2 matching 11 bases. After removal of 2 bases from V and 2 bases from J, the junction contained 5 bases not matched to a gene. From germline, CDR1 is KGHSH and CDR2 LQKENI. This CDR3 is built from 17 residues. The CDR3 loop reads CASSPETSGTPYNEQFF. The CDR3 nucleotides read TGTGCCAGCTCACCAGAGACTAGCGGGACCCCCTACAATGAGCAGTTCTTC.

This sequence joins TRBV6-5 and TRBJ2-2, with 8 bases lining up with TRBD1. Trimming cost V 4 bases and J 0 bases; bases outside gene matches: 4. This CDR3 is 16 amino acids long. The germline V gene has CDR1 MNHEY and CDR2 SVGAGI. The chain's CDR3 is CASSFRTGTNTGELFF. DNA for the CDR3: TGTGCCAGCAGTTTCCGGACAGGGACGAACACCGGGGAGCTGTTTTTT.